This T cell receptor (beta chain) was sequenced for a study of shared clonotypes between healthy human individuals. Original handling: ImmunoSEQ output held junction-only sequences without quality scores, so filtering differed. Repertoires were generated with immunoSEQ multiplex PCR, while TCRdb's copy carries only in-frame clones and drops some. That table supplies the V and J calls and clone size; D and trimming were determined from the DNA. Of approximately 1.4 million clones listed, 95% to 99% are singletons. Germline V gene lookup returns CDR1 SNHLY and CDR2 FYNNEI. V was cut by 5 bases and J by 5 bases, with 12 bases left in between. This CDR3 has 13 residues. About this clone itself: Its antigen is unknown.

Broader study findings: Researchers sampled only blood; tissue repertoires likely differ. Estimated richness was generally greater in naive than memory subsets.

This TCR came from a man aged 25-40 years in good health. Sequenced sample: naive CD4+ T cells sorted from blood. The subset denotes: CD45RA+ positively selected. The chain links TRBV2 to TRBJ2-5; D is uncertain. The CDR3 region has the DNA TGTGCCAGCAGTTCTAGTCCAAGGGAGACCCAGTACTTC. This sequence encodes CASSSSPRETQYF.